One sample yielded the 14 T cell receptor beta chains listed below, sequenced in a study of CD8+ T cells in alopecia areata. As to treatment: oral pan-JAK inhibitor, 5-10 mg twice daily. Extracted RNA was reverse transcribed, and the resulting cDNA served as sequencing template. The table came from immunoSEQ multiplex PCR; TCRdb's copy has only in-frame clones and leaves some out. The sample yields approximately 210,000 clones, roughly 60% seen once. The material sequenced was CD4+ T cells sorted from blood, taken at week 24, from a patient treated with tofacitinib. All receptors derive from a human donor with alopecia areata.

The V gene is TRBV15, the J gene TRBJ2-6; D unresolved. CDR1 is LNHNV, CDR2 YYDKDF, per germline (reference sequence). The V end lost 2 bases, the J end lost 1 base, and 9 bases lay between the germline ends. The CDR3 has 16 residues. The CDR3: CATSRLGRSGANVLTF. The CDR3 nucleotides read TGTGCCACCAGCAGACTAGGACGGTCTGGGGCCAACGTCCTGACTTTC.

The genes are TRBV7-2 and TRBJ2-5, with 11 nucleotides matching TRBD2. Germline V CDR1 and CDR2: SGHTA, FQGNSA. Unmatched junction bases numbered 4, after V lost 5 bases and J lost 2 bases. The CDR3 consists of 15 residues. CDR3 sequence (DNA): TGTGCCAGCAGCAAAATAGCGGGGGGGCAAGAGACCCAGTACTTC. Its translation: CASSKIAGGQETQYF.

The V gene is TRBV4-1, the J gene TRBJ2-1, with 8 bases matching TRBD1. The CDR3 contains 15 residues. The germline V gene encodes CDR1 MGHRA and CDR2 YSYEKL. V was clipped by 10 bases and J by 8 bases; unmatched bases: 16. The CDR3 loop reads CATKMVGQGDDEQFF. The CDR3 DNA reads TGCGCCACCAAGATGGTAGGACAGGGAGATGATGAGCAGTTCTTC.

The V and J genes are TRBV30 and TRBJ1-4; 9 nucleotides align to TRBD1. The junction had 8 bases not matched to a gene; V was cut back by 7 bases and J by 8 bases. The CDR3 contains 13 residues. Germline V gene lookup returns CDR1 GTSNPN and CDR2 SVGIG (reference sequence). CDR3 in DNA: TGTGCCTTAGGACAGGGGATTCAAGAAAAACTGTTTTTT. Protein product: CALGQGIQEKLFF. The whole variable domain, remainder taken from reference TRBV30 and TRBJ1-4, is SQTIHQWPATLVQPVGSPLSLECTVEGTSNPNLYWYRQAAGRGLQLLFYSVGIGQISSEVPQNLSASRPQDRQFILSSKKLLLSDSGFYLCALGQGIQEKLFFGSGTQLSVL.

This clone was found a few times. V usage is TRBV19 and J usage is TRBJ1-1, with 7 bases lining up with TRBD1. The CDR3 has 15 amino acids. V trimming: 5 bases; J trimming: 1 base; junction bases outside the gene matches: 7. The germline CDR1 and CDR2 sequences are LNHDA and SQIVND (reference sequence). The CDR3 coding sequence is TGTGCCAGTAGTCACAGGGGAGCAGAGAACACTGAAGCTTTCTTT. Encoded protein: CASSHRGAENTEAFF. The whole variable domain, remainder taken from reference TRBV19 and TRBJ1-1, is DGGITQSPKYLFRKEGQNVTLSCEQNLNHDAMYWYRQDPGQGLRLIYYSQIVNDFQKGDIAEGYSVSREKKESFPLTVTSAQKNPTAFYLCASSHRGAENTEAFFGQGTRLTVV.

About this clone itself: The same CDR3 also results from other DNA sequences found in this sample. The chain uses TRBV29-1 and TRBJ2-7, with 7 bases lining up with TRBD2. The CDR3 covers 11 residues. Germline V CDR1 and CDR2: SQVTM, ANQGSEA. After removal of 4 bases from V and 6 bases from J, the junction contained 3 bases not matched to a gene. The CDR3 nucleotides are TGCAGCGTTGCTCCGGGGGGCGAGCAGTACTTC. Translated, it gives CSVAPGGEQYF.

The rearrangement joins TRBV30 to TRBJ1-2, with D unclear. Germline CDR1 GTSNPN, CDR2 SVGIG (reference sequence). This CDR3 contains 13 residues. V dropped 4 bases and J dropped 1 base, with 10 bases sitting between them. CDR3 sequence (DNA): TGTGCCTGGACCGACGGCAGTAACTATGGCTACACCTTC. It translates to CAWTDGSNYGYTF.

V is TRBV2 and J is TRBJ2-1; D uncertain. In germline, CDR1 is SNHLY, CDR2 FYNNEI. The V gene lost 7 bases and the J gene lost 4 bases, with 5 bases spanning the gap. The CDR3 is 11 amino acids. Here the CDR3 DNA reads TGTGCCAGCAAGGGATACAATGAGCAGTTCTTC. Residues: CASKGYNEQFF.

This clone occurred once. CDR3: CASRKEGSPLHF. CDR3 in DNA: TGTGCCAGCAGGAAGGAGGGATCACCCCTCCACTTT. V gene TRBV7-9 combines with J gene TRBJ1-6; D gene ambiguous. The V end lost 6 bases, the J end lost 10 bases, and 10 bases lay between the germline ends. The CDR3 is 12 amino acids. Looked up from germline, CDR1 is SEHNR and CDR2 is FQNEAQ (reference sequence).

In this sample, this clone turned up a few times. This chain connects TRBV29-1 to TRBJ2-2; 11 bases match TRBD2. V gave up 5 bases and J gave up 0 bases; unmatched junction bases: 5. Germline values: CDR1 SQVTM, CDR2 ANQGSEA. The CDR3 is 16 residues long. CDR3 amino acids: CSVRTSGLPNTGELFF. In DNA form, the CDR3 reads TGCAGCGTTAGGACTAGCGGGTTACCGAACACCGGGGAGCTGTTTTTT.

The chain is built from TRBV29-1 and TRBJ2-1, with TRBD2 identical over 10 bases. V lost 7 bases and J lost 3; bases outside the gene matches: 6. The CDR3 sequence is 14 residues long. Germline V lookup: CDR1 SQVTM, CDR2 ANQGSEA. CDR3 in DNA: TGCAGCGCCGAAGCGGGGGGGCGCTACAATGAGCAGTTCTTC. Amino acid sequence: CSAEAGGRYNEQFF.

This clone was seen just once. The CDR3 DNA is TGCGCCAGCAGCCAAACACACGAGGGGCTTAGGCAGCCCCAGCATTTT. Translating it yields CASSQTHEGLRQPQHF. This chain links TRBV4-1 with TRBJ1-5; D is perhaps TRBD1 (5 bases). The CDR3 consists of 16 residues. CDR1 is MGHRA and CDR2 is YSYEKL in the germline V gene. V dropped 2 bases and J dropped 7 bases, with 18 bases sitting between them.

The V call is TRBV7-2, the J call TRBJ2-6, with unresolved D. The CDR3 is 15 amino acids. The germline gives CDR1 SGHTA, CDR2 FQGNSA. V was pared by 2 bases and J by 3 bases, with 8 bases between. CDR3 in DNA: TGTGCCAGCAGCTTATGGGCAAATGGGGCCAACGTCCTGACTTTC. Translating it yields CASSLWANGANVLTF.

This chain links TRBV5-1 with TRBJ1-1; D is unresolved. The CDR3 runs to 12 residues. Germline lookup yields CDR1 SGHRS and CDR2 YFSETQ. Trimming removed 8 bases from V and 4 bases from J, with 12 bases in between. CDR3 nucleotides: TGCGCCAGTCAAGAACTGGGCACTGAAGCTTTCTTT. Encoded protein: CASQELGTEAFF.